Presented here are 15 T cell receptor beta chains from one specimen sequenced in a study of blood T cell repertoires in COVID-19. Clones were sequenced by immunoSEQ multiplex PCR, and TCRdb holds only the in-frame ones, with some missing. The data hold tens of thousands of clones, with approximately 84% observed a single time. The sequenced sample was peripheral blood. These receptors were taken from a man between 65 and 85 years old with acute or convalescent COVID-19.

The rearrangement uses TRBV2 and TRBJ2-7; a possible D gene is TRBD1 (6 bases). Trimming pared 6 bases from V and 5 bases from J, leaving 11 bases between. Germline-derived CDR1 and CDR2 are SNHLY and FYNNEI. This CDR3 region has 12 residues. The CDR3 protein is CASRQGGNEQYF. Here the CDR3 DNA reads TGTGCCAGCAGACAGGGTGGAAACGAGCAGTACTTC.

The rearrangement joins TRBV24-1 to TRBJ2-1; TRBD2 matches 8 bases. Germline V gives CDR1 KGHDR, CDR2 SFDVKD. Trimming took 3 bases from V and 9 from J; bases not matched to a gene: 6. The CDR3 is made up of 14 amino acids. CDR3 loop: CATSDSGGLGEQFF. Written as DNA, the CDR3 is TGTGCCACCAGTGATAGCGGGGGCTTGGGTGAGCAGTTCTTC.

The CDR3, as DNA: TGTGCCAGCAGCGAGGCGGGACAGGGGGCCCACGAGCAGTACTTC. Protein: CASSEAGQGAHEQYF. This chain uses TRBV7-6 with TRBJ2-7, with 12 positions matching TRBD1. The trim removed 5 bases at V and 5 bases at J, leaving 7 bases unmatched. The CDR3 loop spans 15 amino acids. Germline CDR1 is SGHVS and CDR2 is FNYEAQ. Combining the CDR3 with reference TRBV7-6 and TRBJ2-7 gives the whole variable domain GAGVSQSPRYKVTKRGQDVALRCDPISGHVSLYWYRQALGQGPEFLTYFNYEAQQDKSGLPNDRFSAERPEGSISTLTIQRTEQRDSAMYRCASSEAGQGAHEQYFGPGTRLTVT.

The J gene is TRBJ1-3, the V gene TRBV7-9; D is possibly TRBD1 (5 bases). Trimming took off 5 bases at V and 2 bases at J, with 10 bases between the two ends. Germline assignment: CDR1 SEHNR and CDR2 FQNEAQ (reference sequence). The CDR3 covers 14 residues. The CDR3 DNA reads as TGTGCCAGCAGCATCGCAGGGCCTGGAAACACCATATATTTT. Its protein is CASSIAGPGNTIYF.

The chain carries TRBV2 and TRBJ2-7, with a possible D match to TRBD2 (5 bases). The V and J ends lost 10 bases and 3 bases respectively, with 13 bases between them. Germline CDR1 is SNHLY and CDR2 is FYNNEI. CDR3 length equals 12 residues. The CDR3 region is CATFAGHYEQYF. The CDR3 nucleotides are TGTGCCACTTTCGCGGGCCACTACGAGCAGTACTTC.

This clone came up a few times. This chain uses TRBV7-2 with TRBJ2-1; 10 positions match TRBD2. The germline CDR1 and CDR2 sequences are SGHTA and FQGNSA. After removal of 2 bases from V and 9 bases from J, the junction contained 7 bases not matched to a gene. The CDR3 sequence is 15 residues long. CDR3 nucleotide sequence: TGTGCCAGCAGCTTAAAAGCGGGAGGGCCAGGTGAGCAGTTCTTC. It yields the protein CASSLKAGGPGEQFF.

This clone appeared once. The chain couples TRBV15 to TRBJ2-7; TRBD2 agrees at 7 bases. The J segment lost 1 base and the V segment lost 3 bases, leaving 6 bases of the junction unmatched. From germline, CDR1 is LNHNV and CDR2 YYDKDF (reference sequence). CDR3 length: 15 residues. CDR3 in DNA: TGTGCCACCAGCAGCCCCGGGGGGAGGTCCTACGAGCAGTACTTC. It encodes CATSSPGGRSYEQYF. The entire variable domain, with the rest obtained from reference TRBV15 and TRBJ2-7, is as follows: DAMVIQNPRYQVTQFGKPVTLSCSQTLNHNVMYWYQQKSSQAPKLLFHYYDKDFNNEADTPDNFQSRRPNTSFCFLDIRSPGLGDTAMYLCATSSPGGRSYEQYFGPGTRLTVT.

The chain links TRBV18 to TRBJ1-4, with TRBD1 matching over 8 bases. CDR1 and CDR2 (germline): KGHSH, LQKENI. The CDR3 is 15 residues long. The trim removed 3 bases at V and 6 bases at J, leaving 6 bases unmatched. DNA for the CDR3: TGTGCCAGCTCACCCAGGACAGGGAAGGATGAAAAACTGTTTTTT. Translated, it gives CASSPRTGKDEKLFF.

This clone was seen a few times. This rearrangement joins TRBV18 to TRBJ2-7; TRBD1 agrees at 8 bases. J gave up 2 bases and V 0 bases, and 0 bases lay outside the gene matches. The CDR3 sequence is 14 residues long. Germline lookup yields CDR1 KGHSH and CDR2 LQKENI. CDR3: CASSPPTGAYEQYF. CDR3 sequence (DNA): TGTGCCAGCTCACCACCGACAGGGGCCTACGAGCAGTACTTC.

The chain recombines TRBV7-9 with TRBJ2-5; 9 bases match TRBD1. J gave up 5 bases and V 4 bases, and 8 bases lay outside the gene matches. The CDR3 runs 15 residues. Germline assignment: CDR1 SEHNR and CDR2 FQNEAQ (reference sequence). This CDR3 is CASSSQQGALETQYF. CDR3 coding DNA: TGTGCCAGCAGCTCGCAACAGGGGGCTTTGGAGACCCAGTACTTC.

The gene calls are TRBV5-8 and TRBJ1-1, with no clear D. Germline V gene lookup returns CDR1 SGHTS and CDR2 YDEGEE. V dropped 2 bases and J dropped 0 bases, with 8 bases sitting between them. The CDR3 has 14 amino acids. CDR3 protein: CASSFRGLNTEAFF. The CDR3 nucleotides read TGTGCCAGCAGCTTTCGGGGATTGAACACTGAAGCTTTCTTT.

CDR3 bases: TGTGCCAGCAGGGGACAGGAGCCCTATGGCTACACCTTC. Its translation: CASRGQEPYGYTF. The chain has TRBV21-1 and TRBJ1-2; TRBD1 is the table's D call, not checked against the DNA. TRBV21-1 is a documented pseudogene. The CDR3 has 13 amino acids.

The V gene is TRBV19, the J gene TRBJ2-1; 7 bases line up with TRBD2. Losses at the gene ends were 3 bases for V and 4 bases for J; bases not matched to a gene: 12. Germline values: CDR1 LNHDA, CDR2 SQIVND (reference sequence). This CDR3 has 17 residues. As DNA, the CDR3 is TGTGCCAGTAGTATTAGGGCTAGCGGCCTACCTTACAATGAGCAGTTCTTC. This gives the protein CASSIRASGLPYNEQFF.

This sequence joins TRBV28 and TRBJ1-5; 7 bases fit TRBD1. V dropped 5 bases and J dropped 2; count of bases not matched to a gene: 6. Germline values: CDR1 MDHEN, CDR2 SYDVKM. This CDR3 spans 15 amino acids. The CDR3 DNA reads TGTGCCAGCAGTCCCGACAGGGAGGGCAATCAGCCCCAGCATTTT. It is translated as CASSPDREGNQPQHF.

The chain carries TRBV6-1 and TRBJ2-3, with TRBD2 matching 9 bases. With V trimmed by 2 bases and J by 2 bases, 5 bases remained unmatched. CDR1 and CDR2 (germline): MNHNS, SASEGT. CDR3 length equals 16 residues. The CDR3 spells CASSEWRGGLTDTQYF. In nucleotides, the CDR3 is TGTGCCAGCAGTGAATGGCGGGGGGGACTCACAGATACGCAGTATTTT.